Listed below are T cell receptor beta chains from one sample, sequenced in a study of T cell responses to AZD1222 COVID-19 vaccine. Repertoires were generated with immunoSEQ multiplex PCR, while TCRdb's copy carries only in-frame clones and drops some. The sample consists of 95,000 to 150,000 clones, about 85% of them appearing once. This specimen was peripheral blood, taken on day 0 of AZD1222 vaccination. These receptors were obtained from an adult in good health. Each CDR3 is given with its conserved first and last residue. The order of the fields is clone size, J gene, D gene, V gene, CDR3 protein, CDR3 DNA. The D gene is left open where the match is weak. Only some rows state a clone size, as once, few, many or a class for expanded clones.

NA | TRBJ1-2 | NA | TRBV5-8 | CASSQSGFNYGYTF | TGTGCCAGCAGCCAGTCCGGATTTAACTATGGCTACACCTTC
NA | TRBJ1-5 | NA | TRBV6-6 | CASSYDPPGNQPQHF | TGTGCCAGCAGTTACGATCCGCCGGGCAATCAGCCCCAGCATTTT
NA | TRBJ1-5 | NA | TRBV19 | CARGEHPNQPQHF | TGTGCCAGGGGGGAGCACCCCAATCAGCCCCAGCATTTT
NA | TRBJ1-5 | NA | TRBV9 | CASSQGFLDQPQHF | TGTGCCAGCAGCCAGGGGTTTCTGGATCAGCCCCAGCATTTT
once | TRBJ2-7 | TRBD2 | TRBV6-6 | CASSFTTSGGNEQYF | TGTGCCAGCAGTTTCACGACTAGCGGGGGAAACGAGCAGTACTTC
NA | TRBJ1-6 | NA | TRBV30 | CAWRGQVRSNSPLHF | TGTGCCTGGAGGGGGCAGGTACGATCGAATTCACCCCTCCACTTT
NA | TRBJ1-1 | NA | TRBV27 | CASSYAGNRRAFF | TGTGCCAGCAGTTATGCCGGGAACAGGCGGGCTTTCTTT
NA | TRBJ1-3 | NA | TRBV7-9 | CASSSPLANTIYF | TGTGCCAGCAGCTCCCCCCTCGCAAACACCATATATTTT
NA | TRBJ1-3 | TRBD1 | TRBV5-4 | CASSRGQGRADTIYF | TGTGCCAGCAGCCGTGGACAGGGAAGGGCGGACACCATATATTTT
NA | TRBJ2-1 | NA | TRBV20-1 | CSARPSGEQFF | TGCAGTGCTAGACCATCGGGGGAGCAGTTCTTC
few | TRBJ2-7 | NA | TRBV12-5 | CASAREGRYEQYF | TGTGCTAGTGCCCGCGAAGGAAGGTACGAGCAGTACTTC
NA | TRBJ2-5 | NA | TRBV7-8 | CASSLTQQETQYF | TGTGCCAGCAGCTTAACGCAGCAAGAGACCCAGTACTTC
NA | TRBJ2-3 | TRBD1 | TRBV6-5 | CASSYEGARSTDTQYF | TGTGCCAGCAGTTACGAGGGGGCTAGGAGCACAGATACGCAGTATTTT
NA | TRBJ2-3 | NA | TRBV30 | CACPSPGPDTQYF | TGTGCCTGTCCTTCCCCGGGCCCAGATACGCAGTATTTT
NA | TRBJ1-1 | NA | TRBV11-2 | CASSQGLGTEAFF | TGTGCCAGCAGCCAGGGGCTGGGCACTGAAGCTTTCTTT
NA | TRBJ1-6 | NA | TRBV7-3 | CASSFRSYNSPLHF | TGTGCCAGCAGCTTCCGTTCCTATAATTCACCCCTCCACTTT
NA | TRBJ2-5 | NA | TRBV5-1 | CASTPELWGSWQETQYF | TGCGCCAGCACCCCCGAATTATGGGGGAGCTGGCAAGAGACCCAGTACTTC
once | TRBJ2-3 | TRBD2 | TRBV9 | CAGVRLAADTQYF | TGTGCCGGGGTGAGGCTAGCGGCAGATACGCAGTATTTT
few | TRBJ2-7 | NA | TRBV19 | CASSFRAGGEQYF | TGTGCCAGTAGTTTTCGGGCCGGGGGCGAGCAGTACTTC
once | TRBJ2-3 | NA | TRBV4-1 | CASSLGSPDTQYF | TGCGCCAGCAGCCTCGGGAGCCCAGATACGCAGTATTTT
NA | TRBJ2-3 | NA | TRBV6-5 | CASTRTDTQYF | TGTGCCAGCACCCGGACAGATACGCAGTATTTT
NA | TRBJ2-1 | NA | TRBV27 | CASDSWRRGSAGEQFF | TGTGCCAGCGATTCCTGGAGACGGGGGTCGGCAGGTGAGCAGTTCTTC
NA | TRBJ1-5 | NA | TRBV28 | CASSLVAVNQPQHF | TGTGCCAGCAGTTTAGTCGCAGTGAACCAGCCCCAGCATTTT
NA | TRBJ1-2 | NA | TRBV24-1 | CATSDFLGNYGYTF | TGTGCCACCAGTGATTTCCTGGGCAACTATGGCTACACCTTC
NA | TRBJ1-1 | NA | TRBV6-5 | CASSTFWGMNTEAFF | TGTGCCAGCAGTACCTTCTGGGGTATGAACACTGAAGCTTTCTTT
NA | TRBJ1-1 | NA | TRBV19 | CATLYMNTEAFF | TGTGCCACCCTATACATGAACACTGAAGCTTTCTTT
NA | TRBJ2-2 | TRBD2 | TRBV7-2 | CASSSPGGGRGTGELFF | TGTGCCAGCAGCTCCCCTGGGGGGGGAAGGGGAACCGGGGAGCTGTTTTTT
NA | TRBJ2-3 | TRBD1 | TRBV24-1 | CATSPSRAPGGDTQYF | TGTGCCACCAGTCCTTCCCGGGCCCCAGGGGGAGATACGCAGTATTTT
NA | TRBJ2-7 | NA | TRBV6-5 | CASSDAGGPSYEQYF | TGTGCCAGCTCTGATGCCGGGGGGCCCTCCTACGAGCAGTACTTC
NA | TRBJ1-2 | TRBD1 | TRBV29-1 | CSVVGQGSYTF | TGCAGCGTTGTCGGACAGGGTAGCTACACCTTC
NA | TRBJ2-2 | NA | TRBV30 | CAWPRQAGELFF | TGTGCCTGGCCACGACAGGCCGGGGAGCTGTTTTTT
NA | TRBJ2-2 | TRBD2 | TRBV5-3 | CARSLARGASGSRYTGELFF | TGTGCCAGAAGCTTGGCTCGGGGGGCTAGCGGGAGTCGGTACACCGGGGAGCTGTTTTTT
NA | TRBJ2-7 | NA | TRBV6-1 | CASSDARFYEQYF | TGTGCCAGCAGTGATGCCAGGTTCTACGAGCAGTACTTC
NA | TRBJ2-2 | NA | TRBV27 | CASSTGPTGELFF | TGTGCCAGCAGCACAGGGCCCACCGGGGAGCTGTTTTTT
few | TRBJ1-2 | TRBD1 | TRBV2 | CASSGTGEYGYTF | TGTGCCAGCAGTGGGACAGGGGAATATGGCTACACCTTC
NA | TRBJ2-1 | NA | TRBV5-1 | CASSFITGSSSYNEQFF | TGCGCCAGCAGCTTCATCACAGGATCGAGCTCCTACAATGAGCAGTTCTTC
NA | TRBJ2-1 | NA | TRBV6-5 | CASSYARSGPNNEQFF | TGTGCCAGCAGTTACGCTCGGAGCGGGCCCAACAATGAGCAGTTCTTC
NA | TRBJ1-1 | NA | TRBV20-1 | CSASQEWQLNTEAFF | TGCAGTGCTAGTCAAGAGTGGCAGTTGAACACTGAAGCTTTCTTT
NA | TRBJ1-1 | NA | TRBV30 | CAWKNGLDQEAFF | TGTGCCTGGAAGAATGGGCTGGACCAGGAAGCTTTCTTT
NA | TRBJ2-1 | NA | TRBV4-1 | CASSQDRGWRNEQFF | TGCGCCAGCAGCCAAGATCGGGGGTGGCGCAATGAGCAGTTCTTC
NA | TRBJ1-1 | NA | TRBV3-1/TRBV3-2 | CASRPTGGNTEAFF | TGTGCCAGCAGACCGACTGGGGGGAACACTGAAGCTTTCTTT
few | TRBJ1-2 | NA | TRBV29-1 | CSVEVGRPGYGYTF | TGCAGCGTTGAAGTGGGCAGGCCGGGCTATGGCTACACCTTC